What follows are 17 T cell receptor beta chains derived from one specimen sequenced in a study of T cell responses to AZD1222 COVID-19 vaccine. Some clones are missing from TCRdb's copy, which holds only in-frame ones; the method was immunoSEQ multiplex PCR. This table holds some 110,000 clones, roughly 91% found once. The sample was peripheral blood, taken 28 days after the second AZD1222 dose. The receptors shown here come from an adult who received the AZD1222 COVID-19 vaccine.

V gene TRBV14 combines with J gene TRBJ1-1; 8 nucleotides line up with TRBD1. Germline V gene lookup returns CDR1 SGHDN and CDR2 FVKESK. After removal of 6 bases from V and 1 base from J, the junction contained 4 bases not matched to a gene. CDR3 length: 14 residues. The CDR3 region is CASSPGTGNTEAFF. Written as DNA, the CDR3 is TGTGCCAGCAGTCCTGGGACAGGGAACACTGAAGCTTTCTTT.

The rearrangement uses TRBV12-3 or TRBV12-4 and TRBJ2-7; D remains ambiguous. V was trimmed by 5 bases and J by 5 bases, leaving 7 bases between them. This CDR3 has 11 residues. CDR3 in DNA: TGTGCCAGCAGTCAAATGAACGAGCAGTACTTC. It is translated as CASSQMNEQYF.

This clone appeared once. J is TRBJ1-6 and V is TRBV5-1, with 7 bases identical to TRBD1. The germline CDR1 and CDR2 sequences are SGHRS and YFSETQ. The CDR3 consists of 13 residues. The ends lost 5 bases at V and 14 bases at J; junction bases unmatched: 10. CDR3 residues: CASREGALEALHF. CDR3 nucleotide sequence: TGCGCCAGCAGAGAGGGGGCCTTAGAGGCCCTCCACTTT.

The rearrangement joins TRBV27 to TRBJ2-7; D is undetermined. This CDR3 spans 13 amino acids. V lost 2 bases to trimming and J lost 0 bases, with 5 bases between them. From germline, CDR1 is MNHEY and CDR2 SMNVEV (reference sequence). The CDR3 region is CASSLGLSYEQYF. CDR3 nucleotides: TGTGCCAGCAGTTTAGGGCTCTCCTACGAGCAGTACTTC.

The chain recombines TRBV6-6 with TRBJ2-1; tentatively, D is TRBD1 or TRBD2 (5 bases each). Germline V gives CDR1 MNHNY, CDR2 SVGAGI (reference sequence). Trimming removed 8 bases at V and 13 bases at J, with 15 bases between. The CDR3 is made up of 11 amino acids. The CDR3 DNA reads TGTGCCAGCGGAAGGGACGGCGGCCAGTTCTTC. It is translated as CASGRDGGQFF.

CDR3 coding DNA: TGTGCCAGCAGTCGAACAGGGGTCTATGGCTACACCTTC. This sequence encodes CASSRTGVYGYTF. The rearrangement joins TRBV6-5 to TRBJ1-2; 7 bases are a match to TRBD1. Trimming cost V 5 bases and J 4 bases; bases outside gene matches: 4. Germline V CDR1 and CDR2: MNHEY, SVGAGI. This CDR3 has 13 residues.

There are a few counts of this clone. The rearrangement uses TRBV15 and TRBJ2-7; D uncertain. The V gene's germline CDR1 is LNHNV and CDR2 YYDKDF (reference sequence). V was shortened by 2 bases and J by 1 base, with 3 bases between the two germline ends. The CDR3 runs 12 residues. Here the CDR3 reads CATSRSSYEQYF. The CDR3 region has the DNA TGTGCCACCAGCAGATCTTCCTACGAGCAGTACTTC.

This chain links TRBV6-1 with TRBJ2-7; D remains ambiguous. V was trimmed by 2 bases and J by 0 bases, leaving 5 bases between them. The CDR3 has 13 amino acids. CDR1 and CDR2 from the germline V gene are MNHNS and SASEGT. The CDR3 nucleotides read TGTGCCAGCAGTGAATACAGCTCCTACGAGCAGTACTTC. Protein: CASSEYSSYEQYF.

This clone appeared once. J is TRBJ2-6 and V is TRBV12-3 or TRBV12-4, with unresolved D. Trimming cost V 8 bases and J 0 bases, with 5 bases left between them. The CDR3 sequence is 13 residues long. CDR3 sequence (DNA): TGTGCCAGCGCGAACTCTGGGGCCAACGTCCTGACTTTC. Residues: CASANSGANVLTF.

The CDR3 here is CASSYSTGGDTEAFF. CDR3 coding DNA: TGTGCCAGCAGTTACTCAACAGGGGGAGACACTGAAGCTTTCTTT. The J gene is TRBJ1-1, the V gene TRBV6-5; TRBD1 aligns across 8 bases. The CDR3 spans 15 residues. The V gene end was trimmed by 0 bases and the J gene end by 3 bases; junction bases not matched to a gene: 3. Looked up from germline, CDR1 is MNHEY and CDR2 is SVGAGI.

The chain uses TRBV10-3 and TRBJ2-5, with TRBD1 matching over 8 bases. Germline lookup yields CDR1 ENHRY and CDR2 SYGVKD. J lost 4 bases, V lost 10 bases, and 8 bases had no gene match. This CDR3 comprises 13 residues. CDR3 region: CATTTGAVETQYF. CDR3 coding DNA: TGTGCCACCACGACAGGGGCGGTAGAGACCCAGTACTTC.

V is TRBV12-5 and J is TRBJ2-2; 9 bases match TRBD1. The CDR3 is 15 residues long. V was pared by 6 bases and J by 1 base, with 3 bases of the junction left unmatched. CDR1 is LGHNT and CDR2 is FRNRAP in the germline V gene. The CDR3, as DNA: TGTGCTAGTGGGAGACAGGGGGTGAACACCGGGGAGCTGTTTTTT. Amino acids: CASGRQGVNTGELFF.

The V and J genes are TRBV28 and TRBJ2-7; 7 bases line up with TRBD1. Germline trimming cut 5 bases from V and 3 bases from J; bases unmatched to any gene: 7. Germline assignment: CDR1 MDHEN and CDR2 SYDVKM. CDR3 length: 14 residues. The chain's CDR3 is CASSIHRQGYEQYF. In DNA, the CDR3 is TGTGCCAGCAGTATACACCGACAGGGCTACGAGCAGTACTTC.

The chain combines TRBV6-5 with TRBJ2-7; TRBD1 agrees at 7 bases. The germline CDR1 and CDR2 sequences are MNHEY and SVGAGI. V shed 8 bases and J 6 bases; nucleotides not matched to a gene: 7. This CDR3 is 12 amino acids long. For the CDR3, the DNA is TGTGCCAGCGGTAGACAGGGCCTCGAGCAGTACTTC. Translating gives CASGRQGLEQYF.

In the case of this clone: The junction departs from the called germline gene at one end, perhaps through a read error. The CDR3 nucleotides are TGTGCCAGCACCAGGTGGGGCAGGCAGCGAGCCTTT. Its translation is CASTRWGRQRAF. The chain is built from TRBV11-3 and TRBJ1-4; D is perhaps TRBD1 (5 bases). Germline CDR1 and CDR2: SGHNT and YENEEA. This CDR3 contains 12 residues.

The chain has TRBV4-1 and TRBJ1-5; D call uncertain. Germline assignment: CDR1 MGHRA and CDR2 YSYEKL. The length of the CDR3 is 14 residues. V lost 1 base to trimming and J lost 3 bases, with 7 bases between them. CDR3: CASSQVGTNQPQHF. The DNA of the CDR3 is TGCGCCAGCAGCCAAGTCGGCACCAATCAGCCCCAGCATTTT.

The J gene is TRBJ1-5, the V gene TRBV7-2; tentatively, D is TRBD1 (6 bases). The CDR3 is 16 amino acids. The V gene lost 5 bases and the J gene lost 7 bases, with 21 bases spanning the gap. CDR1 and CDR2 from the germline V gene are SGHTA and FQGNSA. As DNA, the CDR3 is TGTGCCAGCAGCCCCTCCGGGGGACATGTGAGGCAGCCCCAGCATTTT. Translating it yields CASSPSGGHVRQPQHF. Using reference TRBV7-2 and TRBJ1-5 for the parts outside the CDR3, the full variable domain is GAGVSQSPSNKVTEKGKDVELRCDPISGHTALYWYRQSLGQGLEFLIYFQGNSAPDKSGLPSDRFSAERTGGSVSTLTIQRTQQEDSAVYLCASSPSGGHVRQPQHFGDGTRLSIL.